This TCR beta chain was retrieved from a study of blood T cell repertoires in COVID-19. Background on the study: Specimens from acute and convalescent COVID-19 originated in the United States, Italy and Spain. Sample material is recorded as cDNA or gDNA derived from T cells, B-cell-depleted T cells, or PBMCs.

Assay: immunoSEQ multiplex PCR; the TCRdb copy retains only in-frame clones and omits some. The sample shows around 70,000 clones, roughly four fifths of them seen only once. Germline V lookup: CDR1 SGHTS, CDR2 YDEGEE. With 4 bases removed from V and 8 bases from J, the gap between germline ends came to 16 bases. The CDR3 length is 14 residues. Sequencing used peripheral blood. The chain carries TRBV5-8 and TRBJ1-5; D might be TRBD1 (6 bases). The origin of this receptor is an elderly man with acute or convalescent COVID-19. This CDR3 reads CASSVTGRKKPQHF. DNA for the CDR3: TGTGCCAGCAGCGTCACAGGGAGAAAAAAGCCCCAGCATTTT.